This TCR beta chain came from a study of T cell repertoires in cytomegalovirus infection. Study context: CMV infection together with matching HLA type was indicated by public TCR beta signatures.

Turning to this clonotype: Its specificity is not known.

CDR3 length: 16 residues. Trimming removed 2 bases from V and 2 bases from J, with 17 bases in between. Germline CDR1 DFQATT, CDR2 SNEGSKA (reference sequence). TCRdb re-analysed the reads in MiXCR, keeping a single row per CDR3 protein. The sample includes hundreds of thousands of distinct CDR3 sequences, about two fifths of them seen just once. The source material was cultured PBMCs, sampled from culture after CMV antigen stimulation. The TCR was taken from a human donor in good health (CMV status not recorded). Some clones in this sample may be carry-over from other donors' samples. This chain connects TRBV20-1 to TRBJ2-3; D gene ambiguous. CDR3 protein: CSARHLKWGITDTQYF. The CDR3 DNA sequence: TGCAGTGCTAGACACCTAAAGTGGGGAATCACAGATACGCAGTATTTT.